The 8 T cell receptor beta chains below all came from one sample that was sequenced in a study of identical twins. TCRdb re-analysed the 5' RACE reads in MiXCR, keeping a single row per CDR3 protein. The sample has under 300,000 distinct CDR3 sequences, 11% to 15% seen once; the top ten hold around 8.3%. The sample consisted of memory (CD45RO+) T cells sorted from blood. The receptors originated from a woman under 30 in good health.

This clonotype has more than one count but fewer than ten. The chain uses TRBV20-1 and TRBJ1-2; perhaps TRBD1 as D (5 bases). In germline, CDR1 is DFQATT, CDR2 SNEGSKA (reference sequence). Trimming stripped 6 bases from V and 0 bases from J, with 17 bases between. The CDR3 extends over 15 amino acids. CDR3 nucleotide sequence: TGCAGTGCCCCACTGTCAGGGTTGCCTAACTATGGCTACACCTTC. The encoded protein is CSAPLSGLPNYGYTF.

This clonotype was observed a few times. The chain combines TRBV6-1 with TRBJ2-3; 10 bases line up with TRBD2. The CDR3 has 16 residues. With V trimmed by 6 bases and J by 2 bases, 8 bases remained unmatched. CDR1 and CDR2 from the germline V gene are MNHNS and SASEGT. The CDR3 DNA sequence: TGTGCCAGCAGCCGCTCCAGCGGGAGGGCCACAGATACGCAGTATTTT. This translates into CASSRSSGRATDTQYF.

In this sample, this clonotype turned up a few times. Here the CDR3 reads CAISESSFTSQHF. Here the CDR3 DNA reads TGTGCCATCAGTGAGTCGAGTTTCACGTCCCAGCATTTT. The V gene is TRBV10-3, the J gene TRBJ1-5; D uncertain. The CDR3 loop spans 13 amino acids. In germline, CDR1 is ENHRY, CDR2 SYGVKD. V dropped 0 bases and J dropped 11 bases, with 11 bases sitting between them.

This chain connects TRBV15 to TRBJ1-3, with 9 bases that match TRBD1. Germline V gene data show CDR1 as LNHNV and CDR2 as YYDKDF (reference sequence). The CDR3 has 20 amino acids. Germline trimming cut 1 base from V and 0 bases from J; bases unmatched to any gene: 13. The CDR3 loop is CATSRVWTGDFGFSGNTIYF. The CDR3 DNA follows: TGTGCCACCAGCAGAGTGTGGACAGGGGATTTCGGCTTCTCTGGAAACACCATATATTTT.

This clonotype has only a few counts. The genes are TRBV27 and TRBJ1-5; 9 bases agree with TRBD1. CDR1 MNHEY and CDR2 SMNVEV come from the germline V gene (reference sequence). The V and J ends lost 4 bases and 6 bases, in that order; junction bases with no gene match: 7. The CDR3 covers 15 residues. Here the CDR3 reads CASSSGQGRGQPQHF. The CDR3 DNA reads as TGTGCCAGCAGTTCGGGACAGGGTAGGGGTCAGCCCCAGCATTTT.

This chain joins TRBV20-1 and TRBJ2-3; the match to TRBD1 covers 9 bases. The length of the CDR3 is 20 residues. Unmatched junction bases numbered 23, after V lost 1 base and J lost 6 bases. CDR1 and CDR2 from the germline V gene are DFQATT and SNEGSKA (reference sequence). CDR3 DNA sequence: TGCAGTGCTAGAGTTCCGCAAGGAACCGGGACAGGGAGTACGGGGGATACGCAGTATTTT. Its protein product is CSARVPQGTGTGSTGDTQYF.

The chain has TRBV11-3 and TRBJ1-2, with 9 bases fitting TRBD1. With V trimmed by 4 bases and J by 8 bases, 8 bases remained unmatched. The CDR3 totals 14 residues. The germline gives CDR1 SGHNT, CDR2 YENEEA. CDR3 sequence (DNA): TGTGCCAGCAGCTCCTACAGGACAGGGGACGGCTACACCTTC. It yields the protein CASSSYRTGDGYTF.

There are a few counts of this clonotype. The gene calls are TRBV20-1 and TRBJ2-1, with D uncertain. Trimming took off 6 bases at V and 0 bases at J, with 9 bases between the two ends. Germline V lookup: CDR1 DFQATT, CDR2 SNEGSKA (reference sequence). There are 13 residues in the CDR3. CDR3 DNA: TGCAGTGCCTTAGTGGGCTCCTACAATGAGCAGTTCTTC. It is translated as CSALVGSYNEQFF.